In its sample, the clone carrying this T cell receptor (beta chain) was seen many times. Its antigen is undetermined. The data originate from a study of T cells after yellow fever vaccination. General study findings and limits: Within FACS-sorted repertoires, abundant clonotypes contaminating from the bulk population could be present. It was a weaker secondary response, yet one that peaked faster, at day 5 versus 15. Reappearance after the booster was observed for most primary-vaccination clones (roughly 97% CD4, roughly 90% CD8). It was a small share of clonotypes that appeared in both CD4 and CD8 compartments.

The CDR3 totals 15 residues. Unmatched junction bases numbered 7, after V lost 5 bases and J lost 4 bases. TCRdb re-called the 5' RACE reads through MiXCR, storing one row per CDR3 protein. The sample records 110,000 to 150,000 distinct CDR3 sequences, under 8% being singletons. The sequence was collected from a man under 40 who received the YFV17D yellow fever vaccine. The chain combines TRBV12-3 or TRBV12-4 with TRBJ2-1; the match to TRBD1 covers 8 bases. Here the sequenced sample was CD4+ T cells sorted from PBMCs, taken 10 days after the yellow fever booster vaccination. CDR3 protein: CASSGQGGRYNEQFF. CDR3 coding DNA: TGTGCCAGCAGTGGACAGGGAGGAAGGTACAATGAGCAGTTCTTC.